This T cell receptor beta chain came from a study of vaccination and CD4 T cells after COVID-19. As to this clonotype: Its target is unknown.

Time point described: late sampling 161 to 241 days after vaccination in a few convalescent patients. The treatment here: approximately 11-day PBMC culture with coronavirus spike peptide pools or control peptides (ViraFEST assay). The germline CDR1 and CDR2 sequences are DFQATT and SNEGSKA (reference sequence). The CDR3 has 16 amino acids. The Oncomine TCR Beta short-read assay was applied to DNA of cultured CD4+ T cells. From cultured CD4+ T cells, genomic DNA was extracted. TCRdb reprocessed the PCR reads via MiXCR and lists one record per CDR3 protein. The table lists tens of thousands of distinct CDR3 sequences, roughly 45% of them singletons.

This receptor was taken from a human donor who had recovered from COVID-19. The specimen was CD4+ T cells from blood, cultured in vitro, collected about 7 months after SARS-CoV-2 vaccination. J is TRBJ2-3 and V is TRBV20-1, with D possibly called TRBD1 or TRBD2 (5 bases each). The CDR3 DNA reads as TGCAGCGCGCACCGAGCCCGGGACGGAAGCACAGATACGCAGTATTTT. Residues: CSAHRARDGSTDTQYF.